The rows below give T cell receptor beta chains drawn from one sample of a study of shared T cell receptors in the human thymus. The repertoire was sequenced with immunoSEQ multiplex PCR; TCRdb's copy has only in-frame clones and lacks some. The data hold about 380,000 clones, with over 90% observed a single time. The sequenced sample was thymocytes. The receptors were sampled from a human donor. The CDR3 runs from the conserved cysteine through the conserved F or W. The D gene is left open where the match is weak. Clone size is stated in some rows and not others, as once, few, many or a class when expanded.

>TRBJ2-2|NA|NA|TRBV4-2
TGTGCCAGCCGCAGGGGCACCGGGGAGCTGTTTTTT
CASRRGTGELFF
>TRBJ2-5|NA|NA|TRBV19
TGTGCCAGTAGTATGGTACAAGAGACCCAGTACTTC
CASSMVQETQYF
>TRBJ2-3|NA|NA|TRBV10-1
TGCGCCAGCAGTGAGACTGGAGGGACCACAGATACGCAGTATTTT
CASSETGGTTDTQYF
>TRBJ2-1|NA|TRBD2|TRBV6-1
TGTGCCAGCAGTGGGGCGACTAGCGGGAGAGCGAGCTCCTACAATGAGCAGTTCTTC
CASSGATSGRASSYNEQFF
>TRBJ1-1|NA|NA|TRBV14
TGTGCCAGCAGCCAAGATTTGTTCCACACTGAAGCTTTCTTT
CASSQDLFHTEAFF
>TRBJ1-3|once|NA|TRBV29-1
TGCAGCGTTGAAGGGGGGACGGCCTCTGGAAACACCATATATTTT
CSVEGGTASGNTIYF
>TRBJ2-5|NA|NA|TRBV6-1
TGTGCCAGCAATCTCGGGTCACAAGAGACCCAGTACTTC
CASNLGSQETQYF
>TRBJ2-1|NA|NA|TRBV6-1
TGTGCCACTCCACCGTTTCACAATGAGCAGTTCTTC
CATPPFHNEQFF
>TRBJ2-7|NA|NA|TRBV7-8
TGTGCCAGCAGCTTAGACGCGCCCTTCTACGAGCAGTACTTC
CASSLDAPFYEQYF
>TRBJ1-2|NA|NA|TRBV7-9
TGTGCCAGCAGCTCGGGGGCCTTCTATGGCTACACCTTC
CASSSGAFYGYTF
>TRBJ1-5|NA|NA|TRBV6-1
TGTGCCAGCAGTGAAGGGGAGGGGCAAAATCAGCCCCAGCATTTT
CASSEGEGQNQPQHF
>TRBJ2-7|NA|NA|TRBV11-2
TGTGCCAGCAGCCCGAGTTGGAGTCTGGGCTACGAGCAGTACTTC
CASSPSWSLGYEQYF
>TRBJ2-1|NA|TRBD2|TRBV28
TGTGCCAGCAGCCATACTAGCGGGAGGCCCCGCTCCTACAATGAGCAGTTCTTC
CASSHTSGRPRSYNEQFF
>TRBJ2-2|NA|NA|TRBV5-1
TGCGCCAGCAGCAGGCGAGGAACGAACACCGGGGAGCTGTTTTTT
CASSRRGTNTGELFF
>TRBJ1-2|NA|NA|TRBV20-1
TGCAGTGCTAGAGGTGATTATGGCTACACCTTC
CSARGDYGYTF
>TRBJ2-3|NA|NA|TRBV28
TGTGCCACCCTCCTAACAGATACGCAGTATTTT
CATLLTDTQYF
>TRBJ2-1|NA|NA|TRBV13
TGTGCCAGCAGCCCGACCGGACGTGGGTACAATGAGCAGTTCTTC
CASSPTGRGYNEQFF
>TRBJ1-2|NA|TRBD1|TRBV10-3
TGTGCCATCAGTGGGACAGGGTCAATCTATGGCTACACCTTC
CAISGTGSIYGYTF
>TRBJ2-7|NA|NA|TRBV6-4
TGTGCCAGCAGCCCCACAGGGAATCCCTACGAGCAGTACTTC
CASSPTGNPYEQYF
>TRBJ1-1|NA|NA|TRBV6-5
TGTGCCAGCAGTACCCGTCTAGGGTGGAACACTGAAGCTTTCTTT
CASSTRLGWNTEAFF
>TRBJ1-1|NA|TRBD1|TRBV6-6
TGTGCCAGCAGTCAGGACAGGGGGGGGACTGAAGCTTTCTTT
CASSQDRGGTEAFF